This TCR beta chain was sequenced during a study of T-cell memory formation after mild COVID-19. In its sample, this clonotype was seen a few times. This CDR3 comprises 16 residues. V was clipped by 7 bases and J by 4 bases; unmatched bases: 12. TCRdb reprocessed the 5' RACE reads with MiXCR, giving one entry per CDR3 protein. The data hold 410,000 or so distinct CDR3 sequences, with roughly a quarter observed a single time. Material for sequencing was PBMCs or a T cell subset sorted from them (not recorded which). The receptor was isolated from an adult woman who had mild COVID-19 (a few samples of this study predate the infection). Cell type and time point are not known. The chain uses TRBV12-3 or TRBV12-4 and TRBJ1-4; 7 bases match TRBD1. Written as DNA, the CDR3 is TGTGCCAGCACCCTCGAACGGGACAGCTATAATGAAAAACTGTTTTTT. It codes for CASTLERDSYNEKLFF.